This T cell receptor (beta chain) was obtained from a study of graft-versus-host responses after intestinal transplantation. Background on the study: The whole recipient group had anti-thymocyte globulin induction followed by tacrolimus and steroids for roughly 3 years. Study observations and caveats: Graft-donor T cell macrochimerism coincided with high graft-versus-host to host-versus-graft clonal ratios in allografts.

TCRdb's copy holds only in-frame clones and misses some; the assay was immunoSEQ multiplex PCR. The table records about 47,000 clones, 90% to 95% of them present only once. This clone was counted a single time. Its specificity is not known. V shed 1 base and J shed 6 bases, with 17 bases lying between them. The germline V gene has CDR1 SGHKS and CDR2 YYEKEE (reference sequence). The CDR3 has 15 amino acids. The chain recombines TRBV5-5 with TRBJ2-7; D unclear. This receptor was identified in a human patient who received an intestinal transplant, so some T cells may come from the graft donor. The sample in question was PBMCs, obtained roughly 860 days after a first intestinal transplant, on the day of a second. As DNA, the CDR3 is TGTGCCAGCAGCTTGATCAGGACCGTCATGGGCGAGCAGTACTTC. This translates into CASSLIRTVMGEQYF.